This T cell receptor beta chain appears in the sequencing data of a study of blood T cell repertoires in COVID-19. The protocol was immunoSEQ multiplex PCR, while the TCRdb copy is restricted to in-frame clones and leaves out a portion. The data contain fewer than 40,000 clones, about 90% of them singletons. This receptor was identified in a woman in her sixties or seventies with active COVID-19. Material for sequencing was peripheral blood.

CDR3 region: CASSLVNTDTQYF. The CDR3 DNA reads as TGTGCCAGCAGCTTAGTCAATACAGATACGCAGTATTTT. This chain uses TRBV7-3 with TRBJ2-3; D call uncertain. The CDR3 has 13 residues. Germline loops: CDR1 SGHTA, CDR2 FQGTGA. Trimming stripped 2 bases from V and 3 bases from J, with 6 bases between.